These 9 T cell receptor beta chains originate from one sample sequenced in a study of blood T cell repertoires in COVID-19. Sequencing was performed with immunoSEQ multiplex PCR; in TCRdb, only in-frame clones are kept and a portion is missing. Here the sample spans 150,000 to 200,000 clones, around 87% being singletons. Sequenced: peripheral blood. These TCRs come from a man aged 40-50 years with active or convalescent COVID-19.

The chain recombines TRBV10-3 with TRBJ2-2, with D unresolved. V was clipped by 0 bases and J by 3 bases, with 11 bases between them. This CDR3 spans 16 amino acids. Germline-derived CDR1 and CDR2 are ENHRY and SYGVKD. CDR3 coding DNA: TGTGCCATCAGTGAGTCGAACCCCGAGGACACCGGGGAGCTGTTTTTT. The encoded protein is CAISESNPEDTGELFF.

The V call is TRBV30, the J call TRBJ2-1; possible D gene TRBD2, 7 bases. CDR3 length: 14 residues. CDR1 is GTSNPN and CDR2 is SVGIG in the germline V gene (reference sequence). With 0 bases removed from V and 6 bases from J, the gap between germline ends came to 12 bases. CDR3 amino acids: CAWSVRGGGNEQFF. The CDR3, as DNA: TGTGCCTGGAGTGTAAGGGGGGGTGGCAATGAGCAGTTCTTC.

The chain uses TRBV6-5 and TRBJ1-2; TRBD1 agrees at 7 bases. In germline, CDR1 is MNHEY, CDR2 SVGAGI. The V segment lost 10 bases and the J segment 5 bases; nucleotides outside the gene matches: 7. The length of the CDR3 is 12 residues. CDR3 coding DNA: TGTGCCACGATGACAGGGTCGTATGGCTACACCTTC. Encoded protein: CATMTGSYGYTF.

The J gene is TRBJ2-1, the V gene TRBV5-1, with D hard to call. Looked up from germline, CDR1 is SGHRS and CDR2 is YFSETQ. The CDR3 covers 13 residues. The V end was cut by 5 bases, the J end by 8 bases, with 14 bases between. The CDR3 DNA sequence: TGCGCCAGCAGTTCCACCGCCGGTTATGAGCAGTTCTTC. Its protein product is CASSSTAGYEQFF.

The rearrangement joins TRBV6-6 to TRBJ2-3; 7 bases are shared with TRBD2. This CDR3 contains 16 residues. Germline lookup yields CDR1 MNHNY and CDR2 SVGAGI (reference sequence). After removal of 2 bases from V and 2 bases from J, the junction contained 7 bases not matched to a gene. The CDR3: CASSYRLADTTDTQYF. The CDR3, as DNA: TGTGCCAGCAGTTACCGTCTAGCGGACACCACAGATACGCAGTATTTT.

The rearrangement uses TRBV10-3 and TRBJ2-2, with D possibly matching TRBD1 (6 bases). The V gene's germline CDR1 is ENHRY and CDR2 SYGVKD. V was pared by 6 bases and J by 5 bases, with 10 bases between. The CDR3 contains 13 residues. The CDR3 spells CAIRGTGTGELFF. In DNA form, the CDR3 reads TGTGCCATCAGGGGTACAGGGACCGGGGAGCTGTTTTTT.

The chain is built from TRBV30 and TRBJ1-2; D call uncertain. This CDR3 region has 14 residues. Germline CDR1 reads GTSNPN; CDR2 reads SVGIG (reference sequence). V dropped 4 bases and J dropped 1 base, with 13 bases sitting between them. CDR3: CAWTPPGSNYGYTF. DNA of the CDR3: TGTGCCTGGACGCCCCCGGGGAGTAACTATGGCTACACCTTC.

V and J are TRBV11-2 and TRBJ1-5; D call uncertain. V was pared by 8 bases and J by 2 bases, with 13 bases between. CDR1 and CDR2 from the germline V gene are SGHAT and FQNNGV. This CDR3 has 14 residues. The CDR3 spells CASSPRGGNQPQHF. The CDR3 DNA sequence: TGTGCCAGCTCGCCCCGCGGGGGCAATCAGCCCCAGCATTTT.

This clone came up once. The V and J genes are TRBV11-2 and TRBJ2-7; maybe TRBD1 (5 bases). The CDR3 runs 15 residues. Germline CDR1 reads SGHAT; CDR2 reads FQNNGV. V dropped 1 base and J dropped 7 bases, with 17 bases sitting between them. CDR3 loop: CASSLGDRPMGEQYF. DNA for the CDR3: TGTGCCAGCAGCTTAGGAGACAGACCCATGGGAGAGCAGTACTTC. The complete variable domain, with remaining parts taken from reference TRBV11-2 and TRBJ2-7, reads EAGVAQSPRYKIIEKRQSVAFWCNPISGHATLYWYQQILGQGPKLLIQFQNNGVVDDSQLPKDRFSAERLKGVDSTLKIQPAKLEDSAVYLCASSLGDRPMGEQYFGPGTRLTVT.